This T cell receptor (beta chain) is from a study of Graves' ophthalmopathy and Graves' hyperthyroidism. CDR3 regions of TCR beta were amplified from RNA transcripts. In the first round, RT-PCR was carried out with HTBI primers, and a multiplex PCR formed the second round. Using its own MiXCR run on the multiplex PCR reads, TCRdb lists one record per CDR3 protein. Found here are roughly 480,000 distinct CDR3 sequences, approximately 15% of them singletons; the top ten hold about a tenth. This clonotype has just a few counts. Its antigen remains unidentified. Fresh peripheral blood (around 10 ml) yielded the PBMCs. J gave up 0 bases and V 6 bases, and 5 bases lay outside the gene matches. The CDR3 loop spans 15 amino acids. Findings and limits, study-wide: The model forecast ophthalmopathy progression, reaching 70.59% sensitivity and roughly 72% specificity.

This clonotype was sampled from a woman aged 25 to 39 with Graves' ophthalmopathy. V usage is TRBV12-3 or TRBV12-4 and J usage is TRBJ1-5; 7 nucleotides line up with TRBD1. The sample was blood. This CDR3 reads CASRRGQTSNQPQHF. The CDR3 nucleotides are TGTGCCAGCAGACGGGGACAGACTAGCAATCAGCCCCAGCATTTT.